One and the same sample provided the 16 T cell receptor delta chains below, sequenced in a study of γδ T cells in repeated Plasmodium falciparum infection. Flow sorting of PBMC yielded separate Vgamma9/Vdelta2+ and Vdelta2-negative gammadelta T cell populations for bulk repertoire analysis. TCRdb reanalysed the multiplex PCR reads with CATT. The table includes roughly 93,000 delta-chain clones, 0.9% to 1% detected once. What was sequenced was gamma-delta T cells from blood. Every receptor here comes from a pool of human donors (malaria-infected and uninfected, not separated).

This clone was counted ten times or more. A read error likely explains this, since a far larger clone differs by one base. At the DNA level, this CDR3 is encoded by other sequences in the same sample as well. The chain employs TRDV2 and TRDJ1, with 10 positions matching TRDD3. The CDR3 has 16 residues. The germline V gene has CDR1 GEAIGNYY and CDR2 EKD. The CDR3 DNA reads TGTGCCTGTGTCAACCTGGGGGATATGGCGACCGACAAACTCATCTTT. Translated: CACVNLGDMATDKLIF.

This clone has only a few counts. A far more abundant clone sits one base away, making this likely a read error. Other DNA sequences in this sample translate to the same CDR3. The J gene is TRDJ1, the V gene TRDV2; 8 bases match TRDD3. Since TCRdb gives no J gene, matching the DNA to germline was used here to assign it. The CDR3 is made up of 18 amino acids. Germline CDR1 reads GEAIGNYY; CDR2 reads EKD. Losses at the gene ends were 0 bases for V and 5 bases for J; bases not matched to a gene: 16. The CDR3 sequence: CACDTVGTGGLQRDKLIF. For the CDR3, the DNA is TGTGCCTGTGACACCGTCGGCACTGGGGGCCTACAGAGGGATAAACTCATCTTT.

This clone was picked up a small number of times. This is likely an artifact of a read error, given a far larger clone one base away. This sample includes further DNA sequences coding for the same CDR3. The genes are TRDV2 and TRDJ1, with D uncertain. TCRdb gives no J gene; it was assigned here by matching the DNA to germline. V was trimmed by 0 bases and J by 0 bases, leaving 10 bases between them. CDR1 is GEAIGNYY, CDR2 EKD, per germline. CDR3 length equals 15 residues. In DNA, the CDR3 is TGTGCCTGTGACACCCCCCGGGGCTACACCGATAAACTCATCTTT. Translating gives CACDTPRGYTDKLIF.

Turning to this clone: This DNA's translation and the protein TCRdb lists, from a much larger clone, do not match at residue 5, likely due to a read error; the protein shown is translated from the DNA. The V gene is TRDV2, the J gene TRDJ1, with 8 bases that match TRDD3. In the absence of a J gene in TCRdb, the DNA was matched to germline to assign it here. Germline CDR1 is GEAIGNYY and CDR2 is EKD. With 3 bases clipped from V and 0 bases from J, the junction kept 17 bases outside the gene matches. This CDR3 comprises 19 residues. In DNA, the CDR3 is TGTGCCTGTGACGCCGACTACTGGGGGGCCGGGCCTTACACCGATAAACTCATCTTT. Translated, it gives CACDADYWGAGPYTDKLIF.

As for this clone: A far larger clone is a single base away, which makes a read error likely. This sample also contains other DNA sequences that code for the same CDR3. The rearrangement joins TRDV2 to TRDJ1, with D perhaps TRDD3 (5 bases). Germline CDR1 and CDR2: GEAIGNYY and EKD. Between the trimmed V and J ends, which lost 5 bases and 8 bases, there was a span of 11 bases. This CDR3 is built from 11 residues. In nucleotides, the CDR3 is TGTGCCTGTGGGCTGGGAGACAAACTCATCTTT. It encodes CACGLGDKLIF.

The table lists this clone with a few counts. The TCRdb protein comes from a much larger clone and disagrees with this DNA's translation at residue 16, likely due to a read error; the protein given here is derived from the DNA. This rearrangement joins TRDV1 to TRDJ1; D might be TRDD3 (6 bases). Matching the DNA to germline supplied the J gene, which TCRdb does not give. Between the trimmed V and J ends, which lost 2 bases and 7 bases, there was a span of 32 bases. Germline V lookup: CDR1 TSWWSYY, CDR2 QGS. The CDR3 has 20 amino acids. Here the CDR3 DNA reads TGTGCTCTTGGGGAAAACCGTCGATATCCTCCCCCCTTACTGGGTCCTAAACTCATCTTT. The encoded protein is CALGENRRYPPPLLGPKLIF.

This clone was observed a few times. A read error is likely here: a far larger clone is one base away. Other nucleotide sequences in the sample specify the same CDR3. The gene calls are TRAV38-2/DV8 and TRDJ1; weak D call: TRDD2 (6 bases). TCRdb gives no J gene; it was assigned here by matching the DNA to germline. The V end was cut by 3 bases, the J end by 8 bases, with 26 bases between. CDR1 is TSESDYY and CDR2 is QEAYKQQN in the germline V gene. This CDR3 is 17 amino acids long. The CDR3 nucleotides read TGTGCTTATAGGACCCCAGGCCTTCCCACCCCTCTATCGAAACTCATCTTT. Translated: CAYRTPGLPTPLSKLIF.

This clone was picked up a small number of times. TCRdb's listed protein matches a much larger clone and diverges from this DNA's translation at residue 12, likely through a read error; the protein shown comes from the DNA. The CDR3 loop is CALGEQNHFPEGSWDTRQMFF. CDR3 DNA sequence: TGTGCTCTTGGGGAACAAAACCACTTTCCTGAGGGATCCTGGGACACCCGACAGATGTTTTTC. The genes are TRDV1 and TRDJ3; tentative D call: TRDD2 (5 bases). The J gene comes from matching the DNA to germline here; TCRdb lacks it. In germline, CDR1 is TSWWSYY, CDR2 QGS. V shed 1 base and J shed 1 base, with 20 bases lying between them. CDR3 size: 21 residues.

With regard to this clone: TCRdb's entry gives the protein of a much larger clone, which mismatches this DNA's translation at residue 14, likely from a read error; the protein reported here is translated from the DNA. The rearrangement joins TRDV3 to TRDJ1; TRDD3 matches 9 bases. There are 17 residues in the CDR3. CDR1 TVYSNPD and CDR2 GDNSRS come from the germline V gene (reference sequence). V shed 1 base, J shed 9 bases, and the junction held 21 bases outside the gene matches. CDR3 region: CAFIPRHWGSEEDELIF. The CDR3 coding sequence is TGTGCCTTTATACCCCGACACTGGGGGAGCGAAGAGGATGAACTCATCTTT.

This clone showed up just a few times. A far larger clone is off by one base, so a read error is likely. Other nucleotide sequences from this sample produce the same CDR3. The chain couples TRDV1 to TRDJ1, with TRDD3 matching over 9 bases. Germline values: CDR1 TSWWSYY, CDR2 QGS. The CDR3 length is 18 residues. The V and J ends lost 2 bases and 2 bases, in that order; junction bases with no gene match: 12. CDR3 residues: CALGEFAWGMKTTDKLIF. The CDR3, as DNA: TGTGCTCTTGGGGAATTCGCCTGGGGGATGAAAACGACCGATAAACTCATCTTT.

Remarks on this clone: A far larger clone is only one base removed, so a read error is likely. This CDR3 is also generated by other DNA sequences in the sample. The V segment is TRDV2, and no J call was made; the table's TRDD3 call for D was not verified on the DNA. Germline loops: CDR1 GEAIGNYY, CDR2 EKD. This CDR3 spans 15 amino acids. The CDR3 sequence is CACDTLGSNTDKLIF. CDR3 DNA: TGTGCCTGTGACACACTGGGGTCTAACACCGATAAGCTCATCTTT.

Details on this clone: This likely stems from a read error, as it lies one base from a far larger clone. The sample holds other DNA sequences that translate to the same CDR3. The rearrangement links TRAV36/DV7 to TRDJ1, with D perhaps matching TRDD2 (6 bases). Germline V lookup: CDR1 VTNFRS, CDR2 LTSSGIE (reference sequence). The CDR3 covers 24 residues. V lost 0 bases to trimming and J lost 0 bases, with 39 bases between them. The CDR3 nucleotides read TGTGCTGTGGAGGTTCAGAATCCTACCCCGGCCTTGATGGGTGTCTATATGTACACCGATAAACTCATCTTT. This codes for CAVEVQNPTPALMGVYMYTDKLIF.

This clone occurred a few times. A far bigger clonotype differs at one base, so this is likely a read error. Other DNA sequences in this specimen translate into the identical CDR3. The chain recombines TRDV1 with TRDJ1, with a weak D call TRDD2 (5 bases). The J gene, absent from TCRdb, was called here by matching the DNA to germline. The CDR3 has 20 amino acids. Germline V CDR1 and CDR2: TSWWSYY, QGS. CDR3 DNA: TGTGCTCTTGGGGAAGGACCCGGCCTATCCTATGGAACGGGTACCGACAAACTCATCTTT. It encodes CALGEGPGLSYGTGTDKLIF.

A few counts support this clone. The mismatch at residue 10 between this DNA's translation and the TCRdb protein of a much larger clone likely reflects a read error; the protein shown is translated from the DNA. The chain has TRDV2 and TRDJ3; TRDD3 aligns across 8 bases. Here the J gene came from matching the DNA to germline, since TCRdb omits it. Trimming at V came to 1 base and at J to 1 base, leaving 23 bases not matched to a gene. The CDR3 spans 24 residues. Germline V gives CDR1 GEAIGNYY, CDR2 EKD. CDR3 coding DNA: TGTGCCTGTGACACTCTCGTACTGGGGGGTGAAAATCCCCACGCGTCCTGGGACACCCGACAGATGTTTTTC. It encodes CACDTLVLGGENPHASWDTRQMFF.

The sample holds a few counts of this clone. A far larger clone is a single base away, which makes a read error likely. Additional DNA sequences in this sample encode the identical CDR3. The chain joins TRDV1 to TRDJ1, with a tentative D call TRDD2 (9 bases). In the absence of a J gene in TCRdb, the DNA was matched to germline to assign it here. The CDR3 loop spans 18 amino acids. V was trimmed by 5 bases and J by 3 bases, leaving 25 bases between them. Germline lookup yields CDR1 TSWWSYY and CDR2 QGS. CDR3 protein: CALGKPSYVGIRPDKLIF. The CDR3 region has the DNA TGTGCTCTTGGGAAGCCTTCCTACGTAGGGATACGCCCCGATAAACTCATCTTT.

This clone turned up a few times. The protein TCRdb lists belongs to a much larger clone and differs from this DNA's translation at residue 4, which points to a read error; the protein shown is made from the DNA. V usage is TRDV2 and J usage is TRDJ1; 9 bases map to TRDD3. Here the J gene was assigned by germline matching of the DNA, as TCRdb has none. Losses at the gene ends were 5 bases for V and 2 bases for J; bases not matched to a gene: 14. This CDR3 contains 17 residues. Germline values: CDR1 GEAIGNYY, CDR2 EKD. This CDR3 is CACGTLSTGGETDKLIF. CDR3 DNA: TGTGCCTGTGGCACTCTGAGTACTGGGGGAGAAACCGATAAACTCATCTTT.